This record looks at one T cell receptor (beta chain) sequence and its context. J was trimmed by 2 bases and V by 1 base; bases with no gene match: 7. Germline CDR1 and CDR2: MGHRA and YSYEKL. This CDR3 comprises 17 residues. As handled by the study authors: Quantification of nucleated cells was approximated via reference gene primer amplification. Some clones are missing from TCRdb's copy, which holds only in-frame ones; the method was immunoSEQ multiplex PCR. V and J calls and clone size are as listed in that table; D and trimming were resolved from the DNA. Found here are hundreds of thousands of clones, roughly 90% of them singletons; the top ten hold approximately 14%. The sample originates from a study of blood T cell repertoires in COVID-19.

The chain couples TRBV4-1 to TRBJ2-5, with 10 bases fitting TRBD2. This TCR derives from a woman in her 70s with COVID-19, enrolled during active disease. What was sequenced was peripheral blood. CDR3 sequence: CASSQVSGGPVQETQYF. In DNA, the CDR3 is TGCGCCAGCAGCCAAGTTAGCGGGGGGCCGGTACAAGAGACCCAGTACTTC.